This T cell receptor beta chain was found in a study of cytomegalovirus exposure and HLA in healthy donors. Amplification used 60 Vbeta primers and 13 Jbeta primers. Profiled with immunoSEQ multiplex PCR; TCRdb holds only in-frame clones, not every one. The sample lists 150,000 to 200,000 clones, about 80% occurring once. With V trimmed by 4 bases and J by 0 bases, 5 bases remained unmatched. The CDR3 runs 16 residues. Germline loops: CDR1 LNHDA, CDR2 SQIVND (reference sequence). With regard to this clone: Antigen: not known.

The donors comprised healthy bone marrow donors. The study sampled nominally healthy donors, though unrecorded immune exposures were likely. Study outcomes and limitations: In vitro confirmation showed three CMV-associated chains to be CMV antigen specific.

This chain uses TRBV19 with TRBJ2-1; 8 bases fit TRBD2. The receptor comes from a man in his forties in good health and CMV-seronegative. Sequencing used PBMCs. CDR3 amino acids: CASSKASGSSYNEQFF. The DNA of the CDR3 is TGTGCCAGTAGTAAAGCCAGCGGGAGCTCCTACAATGAGCAGTTCTTC.